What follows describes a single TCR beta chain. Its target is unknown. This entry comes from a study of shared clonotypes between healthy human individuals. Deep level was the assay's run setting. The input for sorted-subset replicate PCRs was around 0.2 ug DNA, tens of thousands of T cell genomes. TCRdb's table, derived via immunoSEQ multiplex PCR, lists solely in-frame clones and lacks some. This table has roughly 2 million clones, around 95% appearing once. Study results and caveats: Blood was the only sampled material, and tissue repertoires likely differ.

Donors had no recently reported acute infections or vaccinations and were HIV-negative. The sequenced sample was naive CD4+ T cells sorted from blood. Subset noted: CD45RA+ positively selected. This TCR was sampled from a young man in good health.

Written as DNA, the CDR3 is TGTGCTAGTGGTTTGAGGGCAGGGGCGAATGAAAAACTGTTTTTT. It is translated as CASGLRAGANEKLFF. This rearrangement joins TRBV12-5 to TRBJ1-4, with D possibly TRBD1 on 6 matching bases. Trimming pared 2 bases from V and 5 bases from J, leaving 12 bases between. The length of the CDR3 is 15 residues. Germline values: CDR1 LGHNT, CDR2 FRNRAP.